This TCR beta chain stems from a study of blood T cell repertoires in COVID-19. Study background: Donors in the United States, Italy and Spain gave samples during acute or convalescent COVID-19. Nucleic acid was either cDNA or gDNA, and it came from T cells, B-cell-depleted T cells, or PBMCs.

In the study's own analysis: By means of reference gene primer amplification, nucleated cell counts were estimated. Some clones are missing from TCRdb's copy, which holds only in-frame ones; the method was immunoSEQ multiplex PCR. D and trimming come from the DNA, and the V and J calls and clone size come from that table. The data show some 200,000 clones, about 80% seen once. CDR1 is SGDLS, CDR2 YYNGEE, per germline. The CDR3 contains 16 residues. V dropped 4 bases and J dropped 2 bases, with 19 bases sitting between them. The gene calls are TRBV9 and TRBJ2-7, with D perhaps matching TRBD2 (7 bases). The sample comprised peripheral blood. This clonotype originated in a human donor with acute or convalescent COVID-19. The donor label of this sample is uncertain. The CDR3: CASSPRGQQPTYEQYF. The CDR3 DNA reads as TGTGCCAGCAGCCCGCGGGGGCAGCAGCCCACCTACGAGCAGTACTTC. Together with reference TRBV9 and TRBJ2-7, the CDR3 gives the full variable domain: DSGVTQTPKHLITATGQRVTLRCSPRSGDLSVYWYQQSLDQGLQFLIQYYNGEERAKGNILERFSAQQFPDLHSELNLSSLELGDSALYFCASSPRGQQPTYEQYFGPGTRLTVT.